Given below is one T cell receptor (beta chain) in context. This clone was observed a single time. Its antigen is unknown. No qualities accompany the bases; no much larger clone lies one base away. The sample's time point label, decoded: around 4 weeks on oral tofacitinib. In the paper's terms, the treatment or condition label means: oral pan-JAK inhibitor, 5-10 mg twice daily. Lesional scalp punch biopsies and peripheral blood were collected from alopecia areata patients. PBMCs were separated by density centrifugation and stained for CD3, CD4 and CD8, after which CD4+ and CD8+ T cells were sorted on a FACSAria. CDR1 and CDR2 are drawn from the germline V gene (reference sequence): SGHNT, YYREEE. From the cysteine through the phenylalanine, the CDR3 covers 14 amino acids. Just the 42-base CDR3 DNA is kept, in frame starting at base 1. The germline ends are 10 bases apart after V is trimmed by 2 bases and J by 2 bases.

This record comes from a study of CD8+ T cells in alopecia areata (dated by TCRdb to the late 2010s). Broadly, across the study: Treated patients were enrolled in an open-label pilot trial of oral tofacitinib, 5 to 10 mg twice daily, for moderate-to-severe alopecia areata. Tofacitinib was administered for 6 to 18 months, and 6 months of follow-up off drug were then conducted to assess delayed response and recurrence. In treated patients, disease severity was measured using the SALT score, which gives the percentage of scalp surface area affected. To study T cell clonal expansion in alopecia areata, the researchers applied high-throughput TCRbeta sequencing to both the C3H/HeJ mouse model and human patients. Scalp tissue and sorted CD4+ and CD8+ peripheral blood T cells from patchy and totalis/universalis alopecia areata patients and from healthy controls were covered by human TCRbeta sequencing. Biopsies were taken from tofacitinib-treated patients at baseline and again at 4 and 24 weeks into treatment, and several of those patients also had a later scalp biopsy. Clonality in the scalp was compared among normal scalp (n=4), patchy alopecia areata scalp (n=8), and alopecia totalis/universalis scalp (n=8). The RNA source kit depended on sample type: the PAXgene miRNA kit for fixed scalp, the miRNeasy kit for PBMCs, and the RNeasy kit for mouse skin. Amplification of TCRbeta CDR3 regions was done by immunoSEQ multiplex PCR using 35 Vbeta forward primers and 13 Jbeta reverse primers.

Receptor amplification or capture employed the immunoSEQ multiplex PCR assay. RNA was extracted from all samples and reverse transcribed into cDNA as template for TCR sequencing. SuperScript III was used for first-strand cDNA synthesis, primed with a 2:1 mix of oligo-dT and random hexamers. A synthetic immune receptor repertoire was used to gauge amplification bias, and whatever bias remained was removed computationally. Per the authors' processing: Raw reads were preprocessed to remove errors, and CDR3 was defined according to IMGT conventions as the region from the conserved cysteine to phenylalanine. Clonality was computed as 1 minus the Shannon entropy, with the entropy normalized by log2 of the number of productive unique TCRs. CD4 or CD8 identity of scalp clones was inferred by cross-referencing scalp TCRbeta sequences with sorted blood CD4 and CD8 repertoires. In TCRdb, the immuneACCESS table is reduced to in-frame sequences with V and J assigned. These tables do not hold every clone; where another copy was compared, an unresolved V gene accounts for under half, and the others remain unexplained. That table supplies the V and J calls and clone size; D and trimming were determined from the DNA. Present in this sample are roughly 140,000 clones, around 82% of which were seen just once. 25% of the sample lies in the top ten.

Findings and caveats that apply to the study as a whole: Compared with normal scalp, lesional scalp had higher clonality and more expanded CD8+ clones, particularly in alopecia totalis/universalis, a pattern that suggests antigenic drive. During tofacitinib treatment, many expanded lesional clones stuck around in both scalp and blood, and this persistence may partly explain why relapse happens after treatment is stopped. Shared TCR sequences between patients were less evident than in mice, which may be partly attributable to HLA diversity in the patient population. Unlike mouse skin, which is dominated by gammadelta T cells, normal human skin has resident alphabeta T cells that are also sequenced, and this complicates analysis of the scalp TCR repertoire. Because the treated cohort was small and included a single nonresponder, larger studies are needed to assess links between baseline CD8+ expansion and response. Scalp clonality and the number of expanded CD8+ clones among the top 100 scalp clones were significantly decreased by tofacitinib.

The clonotype originates from a human donor with alopecia areata. This receptor chain uses TRBV5-4 and TRBJ1-1, with TRBD1 as a weak D call on 5 bases. This specimen consisted of CD8+ T cells sorted from blood, obtained at week 4, from a patient treated with tofacitinib. The encoded CDR3 is CASSFRGDNTEAFF. In nucleotide form, the sequence is TGTGCCAGCAGCTTCAGAGGGGATAACACTGAAGCTTTCTTT.